Each of the 18 T cell receptor beta chains below was sequenced from the same sample in a study of Ad26.COV2.S vaccination and SARS-CoV-2 variants. The treatment here: 15 to 20 received Ad26.COV2.S at low or high dose, single or two shots; 5 received placebo; per-sample allocation not given. Samples came from day 63 after the first vaccine or placebo injection. Here immunoSEQ multiplex PCR was the method, and the copy in TCRdb shows in-frame clones only, minus some. The table records some 420,000 clones, around nine tenths of them present only once. This material consisted of peripheral blood, taken in a trial of Ad26.COV2.S vaccine versus placebo. The receptors here all came from a person between 18 and 60 years old who received the Ad26.COV2.S COVID-19 vaccine or a placebo.

V is TRBV11-2 and J is TRBJ2-2; D possibly corresponds to TRBD1 (5 bases). Germline V CDR1 and CDR2: SGHAT, FQNNGV. Trimming pared 5 bases from V and 9 bases from J, leaving 13 bases between. The CDR3 spans 13 residues. For the CDR3, the DNA is TGTGCCAGCAGCCCCACAGGTCAGTGGGAGCTGTTTTTT. The encoded protein is CASSPTGQWELFF.

The V gene is TRBV19, the J gene TRBJ1-4; TRBD1 might be the D (5 bases). Looked up from germline, CDR1 is LNHDA and CDR2 is SQIVND (reference sequence). The V gene lost 1 base and the J gene lost 6 bases, with 15 bases spanning the gap. The CDR3 sequence is 16 residues long. CDR3 protein: CASSIGTLGRHEKLFF. CDR3 nucleotide sequence: TGTGCCAGTAGTATAGGGACATTGGGAAGACATGAAAAACTGTTTTTT.

V gene TRBV30 combines with J gene TRBJ2-5; D is undetermined. This CDR3 comprises 12 residues. CDR1 is GTSNPN and CDR2 is SVGIG in the germline V gene (reference sequence). Trimming took 0 bases from V and 5 from J, leaving 7 bases between them. For the CDR3, the DNA is TGTGCCTGGAGTGTAGTGACTGAGACCCAGTACTTC. This translates into CAWSVVTETQYF. Looking up the rest from reference TRBV30 and TRBJ2-5 gives the full variable domain: SQTIHQWPATLVQPVGSPLSLECTVEGTSNPNLYWYRQAAGRGLQLLFYSVGIGQISSEVPQNLSASRPQDRQFILSSKKLLLSDSGFYLCAWSVVTETQYFGPGTRLLVL.

As DNA, the CDR3 is TGTGCCAGCAGTGAACCGAAGACAGGGTTGGCGGAGCGTGGTGAAAAACTGTTTTTT. Its translation is CASSEPKTGLAERGEKLFF. V and J are TRBV2 and TRBJ1-4; 7 nucleotides agree with TRBD1. With 2 bases clipped from V and 7 bases from J, the junction kept 19 bases outside the gene matches. The germline V gene encodes CDR1 SNHLY and CDR2 FYNNEI. The CDR3 length is 19 residues.

This chain links TRBV11-2 with TRBJ2-1; 8 nucleotides line up with TRBD2. The CDR3 is made up of 15 amino acids. With V trimmed by 1 base and J by 6 bases, 5 bases remained unmatched. CDR1 SGHAT and CDR2 FQNNGV come from the germline V gene. This CDR3 reads CASSLGNSGINEQFF. CDR3 in DNA: TGTGCCAGCAGCTTAGGTAATAGCGGGATCAATGAGCAGTTCTTC. Variable domain in full (rest from reference TRBV11-2 and TRBJ2-1): EAGVAQSPRYKIIEKRQSVAFWCNPISGHATLYWYQQILGQGPKLLIQFQNNGVVDDSQLPKDRFSAERLKGVDSTLKIQPAKLEDSAVYLCASSLGNSGINEQFFGPGTRLTVL.

A few counts support this clone. The rearrangement links TRBV4-1 to TRBJ2-7; 9 nucleotides align to TRBD1. The junction had 7 bases not matched to a gene; V was cut back by 3 bases and J by 1 base. The CDR3 runs 16 residues. Germline V gives CDR1 MGHRA, CDR2 YSYEKL. The CDR3 loop is CASSHPGQGRSYEQYF. CDR3 DNA sequence: TGCGCCAGCAGCCATCCTGGACAGGGGAGGTCCTACGAGCAGTACTTC.

Here the CDR3 reads CASSLNPLSYNSPLHF. CDR3 DNA: TGTGCCAGCAGTTTAAACCCGCTCTCCTATAATTCACCCCTCCACTTT. The chain uses TRBV28 and TRBJ1-6; D is ambiguous. The CDR3 runs to 16 residues. The V gene lost 2 bases and the J gene lost 0 bases, with 8 bases spanning the gap. Germline lookup yields CDR1 MDHEN and CDR2 SYDVKM.

This sequence joins TRBV5-6 and TRBJ1-3, with 9 bases that match TRBD1. The CDR3 is 14 amino acids. Germline CDR1 and CDR2: SGHDT and YYEEEE. V lost 4 bases, J lost 4 bases, and 3 bases stayed unmatched. CDR3 amino acids: CASSVDRGGNTIYF. In nucleotides, the CDR3 is TGTGCCAGCAGCGTTGACAGGGGGGGAAACACCATATATTTT.

This rearrangement joins TRBV9 to TRBJ2-1; a weak D match, TRBD2 (7 bases). V lost 3 bases and J 5 bases, leaving 15 bases between the germline ends. There are 15 residues in the CDR3. CDR1 is SGDLS and CDR2 is YYNGEE in the germline V gene. CDR3 sequence (DNA): TGTGCCAGCAGCGAAAGGGGGGGCCGGAACAATGAGCAGTTCTTC. It translates to CASSERGGRNNEQFF.

The chain employs TRBV10-3 and TRBJ2-5; D is perhaps TRBD1 (6 bases). The length of the CDR3 is 13 residues. The germline CDR1 and CDR2 sequences are ENHRY and SYGVKD. Trimming took off 7 bases at V and 2 bases at J, with 11 bases between the two ends. As DNA, the CDR3 is TGTGCCATCACTGGCGGACAGCAAGAGACCCAGTACTTC. The encoded protein is CAITGGQQETQYF.

This chain links TRBV7-8 with TRBJ1-5; no definite D call. The germline CDR1 and CDR2 sequences are SGHVS and FQNEAQ. Deletions cut 3 bases from V and 0 bases from J, with 6 bases between. The CDR3 is 14 amino acids. This chain's CDR3 is CASSFGTSNQPQHF. CDR3 DNA sequence: TGTGCCAGCAGCTTCGGTACTAGCAATCAGCCCCAGCATTTT.

The CDR3 DNA follows: TGTGCCAGCAGCTTAGTACCCGGTAGGGAGACCCAGTACTTC. Protein sequence: CASSLVPGRETQYF. The J gene is TRBJ2-5, the V gene TRBV11-2; D is unresolved. V gave up 1 base and J gave up 5 bases, with 11 bases separating them. Germline values: CDR1 SGHAT, CDR2 FQNNGV. The CDR3 runs to 14 residues.

J is TRBJ2-7 and V is TRBV5-1, with D perhaps matching TRBD1 (7 bases). This CDR3 region has 16 residues. Trimming took off 0 bases at V and 3 bases at J, with 16 bases between the two ends. The germline gives CDR1 SGHRS, CDR2 YFSETQ. The CDR3 nucleotides are TGCGCCAGCAGCTTGGGGGACAGCGGGCTCGTCTACGAGCAGTACTTC. Protein sequence: CASSLGDSGLVYEQYF. Combining the CDR3 with reference TRBV5-1 and TRBJ2-7 gives the whole variable domain KAGVTQTPRYLIKTRGQQVTLSCSPISGHRSVSWYQQTPGQGLQFLFEYFSETQRNKGNFPGRFSGRQFSNSRSEMNVSTLELGDSALYLCASSLGDSGLVYEQYFGPGTRLTVT.

The chain employs TRBV30 and TRBJ1-4; TRBD1 matches 8 bases. The V and J ends lost 4 bases and 0 bases, in that order; junction bases with no gene match: 7. Germline CDR1 reads GTSNPN; CDR2 reads SVGIG (reference sequence). The CDR3 has 16 residues. The DNA for the CDR3 is TGTGCCTGGACGACAGGGGTTAGGGCAACTAATGAAAAACTGTTTTTT. Its translation is CAWTTGVRATNEKLFF.

The J gene is TRBJ2-4, the V gene TRBV7-9; 7 nucleotides line up with TRBD1. The germline CDR1 and CDR2 sequences are SEHNR and FQNEAQ (reference sequence). V trimming: 5 bases; J trimming: 5 bases; junction bases outside the gene matches: 9. The CDR3 extends over 15 amino acids. In DNA form, the CDR3 reads TGTGCCAGCAGCCTCTTGACAGGGTGGGAAAACATTCAGTACTTC. Protein product: CASSLLTGWENIQYF.

This chain joins TRBV6-5 and TRBJ2-7; D is possibly TRBD2 (6 bases). V was pared by 2 bases and J by 3 bases, with 11 bases between. Per the germline V gene, CDR1 is MNHEY and CDR2 is SVGAGI. The CDR3 sequence is 14 residues long. CDR3 region: CASSYRDFRYEQYF. The CDR3 bases are TGTGCCAGCAGTTACCGGGACTTTCGCTACGAGCAGTACTTC.

V and J are TRBV7-2 and TRBJ2-7; unclear D gene. Germline V CDR1 and CDR2: SGHTA, FQGNSA. This CDR3 contains 16 residues. V dropped 1 base and J dropped 3 bases, with 16 bases sitting between them. CDR3 DNA: TGTGCCAGCAGCTTAGTTGCCGGTGTGAACAACTACGAGCAGTACTTC. Encoded protein: CASSLVAGVNNYEQYF.

This rearrangement joins TRBV19 to TRBJ1-2; TRBD1 aligns across 8 bases. Germline assignment: CDR1 LNHDA and CDR2 SQIVND (reference sequence). The CDR3 runs 13 residues. Losses at the gene ends were 6 bases for V and 4 bases for J; bases not matched to a gene: 4. Written as DNA, the CDR3 is TGTGCCAGTAGCAGGGGGCGGACCTATGGCTACACCTTC. Its protein is CASSRGRTYGYTF.